This is a list of T cell receptor beta chains from one sample in a study of a mutant IDH1 vaccine in newly diagnosed glioma. These TCRs are of unknown antigen specificity. Clones were read by immunoSEQ multiplex PCR, and TCRdb kept only the in-frame ones, dropping some. This sample has about 37,000 clones, with about four fifths found just once. This material consisted of PBMCs, taken from a glioma patient whose treatment included an IDH1 peptide vaccine. The receptors derive from a man aged 30 to 45 with glioma. Both conserved end residues are part of each CDR3. The D gene is left open where the match is weak. Where a row states a size, it is once, few, many or the class of an expanded clone; other rows omit it.

V gene	clone size	D gene	J gene	CDR3 protein	CDR3 DNA
TRBV5-1	.	TRBD1	TRBJ2-5	CASSSGTGGEETQYF	TGCGCCAGCAGCTCCGGGACAGGGGGCGAAGAGACCCAGTACTTC
TRBV9	.	.	TRBJ2-7	CASSAHLSSYEQYF	TGTGCCAGCAGCGCCCACCTGAGCTCCTACGAGCAGTACTTC
TRBV28	.	TRBD1	TRBJ1-2	CASSFGQGAAPNYGYTF	TGTGCCAGCAGTTTTGGTCAGGGGGCTGCCCCAAACTATGGCTACACCTTC
TRBV6-4	.	.	TRBJ2-4	CASSEDGNIQYF	TGTGCCAGCAGTGAGGACGGGAACATTCAGTACTTC
TRBV27	.	TRBD2	TRBJ2-1	CASGRGGDEQFF	TGTGCCAGCGGTCGGGGGGGCGACGAGCAGTTCTTC
TRBV7-9	once	TRBD1	TRBJ1-5	CASSIQGGQPQHF	TGTGCCAGCAGCATTCAGGGGGGTCAGCCCCAGCATTTT
TRBV6-1	once	.	TRBJ2-7	CASSEGLASSYEQYF	TGTGCCAGCAGTGAAGGATTGGCTTCCTCCTACGAGCAGTACTTC
TRBV30	.	.	TRBJ2-3	CAWSVQGGSTDTQYF	TGTGCCTGGAGTGTACAGGGCGGGAGCACAGATACGCAGTATTTT
TRBV4-3	.	.	TRBJ2-7	CASSQEVTGSYEQYF	TGCGCCAGCAGCCAAGAAGTGACGGGATCCTACGAGCAGTACTTC
TRBV7-6	.	TRBD1	TRBJ1-5	CASSVQGATEPQHF	TGTGCCAGCAGCGTACAGGGGGCAACGGAGCCCCAGCATTTT
TRBV15	.	.	TRBJ2-2	CATRRGNANTGELFF	TGTGCCACCAGGCGGGGAAACGCAAACACCGGGGAGCTGTTTTTT
TRBV18	.	TRBD1	TRBJ1-1	CASSPNVQGELNTEAFF	TGTGCCAGCTCACCAAATGTACAGGGGGAATTGAACACTGAAGCTTTCTTT
TRBV5-6	.	.	TRBJ1-1	CASSFPGYGTEAFF	TGTGCCAGCAGCTTCCCAGGGTATGGCACTGAAGCTTTCTTT
TRBV5-6	.	.	TRBJ2-7	CASSPRLVSYEQYF	TGTGCCAGCAGCCCAAGGTTAGTTTCGTACGAGCAGTACTTC
TRBV9	.	.	TRBJ2-4	CASSVAGTNIQYF	TGTGCCAGCAGCGTAGCGGGGACGAACATTCAGTACTTC
TRBV30	.	.	TRBJ1-4	CACVAGYNEKLFF	TGTGCCTGCGTGGCCGGATATAATGAAAAACTGTTTTTT
TRBV4-2	.	TRBD2	TRBJ2-1	CASSQGLGLAVYNEQFF	TGTGCCAGCAGCCAAGGTCTAGGACTAGCAGTTTACAATGAGCAGTTCTTC
TRBV2	.	TRBD2	TRBJ2-3	CASSEPRGGGDTDTQYF	TGTGCCAGCAGTGAGCCTCGGGGCGGGGGGGACACAGATACGCAGTATTTT
TRBV30	.	.	TRBJ1-5	CAWSGAGEFASLGNQPQHF	TGTGCCTGGAGTGGGGCAGGGGAGTTTGCGAGTCTGGGCAATCAGCCCCAGCATTTT
TRBV7-2	.	.	TRBJ2-3	CASSLRAVSTDTQYF	TGTGCCAGCAGCTTACGCGCCGTTAGCACAGATACGCAGTATTTT
TRBV27	few	TRBD1	TRBJ1-1	CATQGTGFAEAFF	TGTGCCACCCAAGGGACAGGGTTTGCTGAAGCTTTCTTT
TRBV7-9	once	.	TRBJ2-2	CASSSGMLFF	TGTGCCAGCAGCTCCGGGATGCTGTTTTTT
TRBV5-1	.	.	TRBJ1-2	CASSYQITGYGYTF	TGCGCCAGCAGCTACCAAATCACAGGTTATGGCTACACCTTC
TRBV2	.	TRBD1	TRBJ1-5	CASKRTGIDQPQHF	TGTGCCAGCAAGCGGACAGGGATCGATCAGCCCCAGCATTTT
TRBV5-1	.	.	TRBJ1-1	CASSVDSSAYTEAFF	TGCGCCAGCAGCGTCGACAGCTCTGCCTACACTGAAGCTTTCTTT
TRBV6-5	once	TRBD2	TRBJ2-1	CASSYSIPSGQGEQFF	TGTGCCAGCAGTTACTCGATCCCTAGCGGTCAGGGTGAGCAGTTCTTC
TRBV6-1	.	.	TRBJ1-6	CASSEEEAGYSPLHF	TGTGCCAGCAGTGAAGAAGAAGCGGGGTATTCACCCCTCCACTTT
TRBV7-2	.	.	TRBJ1-2	CASSSQQGRVGGYTF	TGTGCCAGCAGCTCACAACAGGGCCGGGTGGGGGGCTACACCTTC